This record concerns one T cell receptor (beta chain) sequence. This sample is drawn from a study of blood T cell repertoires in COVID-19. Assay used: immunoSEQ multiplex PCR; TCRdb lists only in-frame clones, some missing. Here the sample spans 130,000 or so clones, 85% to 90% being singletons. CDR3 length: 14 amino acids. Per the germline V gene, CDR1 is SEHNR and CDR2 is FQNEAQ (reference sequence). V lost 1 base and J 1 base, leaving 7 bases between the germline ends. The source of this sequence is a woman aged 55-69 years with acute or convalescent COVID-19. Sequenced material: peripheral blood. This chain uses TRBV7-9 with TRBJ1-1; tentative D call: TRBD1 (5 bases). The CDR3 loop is CASSLVRANTEAFF. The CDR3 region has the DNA TGTGCCAGCAGCTTAGTCAGGGCGAACACTGAAGCTTTCTTT.